This is a list of T cell receptor beta chains from one sample in a study of shared T cell receptors in the human thymus. Data came from immunoSEQ multiplex PCR; TCRdb stores just in-frame clones and leaves some out. The table shows 600,000 or so clones, with over 75% occurring only once. These same records also appear under a second study, on human thymus T cells.

Sequenced input: thymocytes. The receptors were sampled from a boy younger than two with a congenital heart defect. Each CDR3 is given with its conserved first and last residue. D genes are given only for firm matches. Part of the rows lack a size; the others show once, few, many or a class for expanded clones.

v_gene: TRBV2
j_gene: TRBJ1-2
abundance: once
len: 20
d_gene: TRBD1
CDR3aa: CASSEAVEDREAQFPYGYTF
CDR3nt: TGTGCCAGCAGTGAAGCGGTTGAGGACAGGGAGGCCCAATTCCCCTATGGCTACACCTTC

v_gene: TRBV25-1
j_gene: TRBJ2-1
abundance: .
len: 15
d_gene: TRBD2
CDR3aa: CASSEISGRRHEQFF
CDR3nt: TGTGCCAGCAGTGAAATTAGCGGGAGACGCCATGAGCAGTTCTTC

v_gene: TRBV7-8
j_gene: TRBJ2-5
abundance: .
len: 15
d_gene: TRBD1
CDR3aa: CASSLRGQEQETQYF
CDR3nt: TGTGCCAGCAGCTTACGCGGACAGGAACAAGAGACCCAGTACTTC

v_gene: TRBV5-6
j_gene: TRBJ2-7
abundance: .
len: 15
d_gene: TRBD1
CDR3aa: CASSFTGESNYEQYF
CDR3nt: TGTGCCAGCAGCTTCACAGGGGAGTCAAACTACGAGCAGTACTTC

v_gene: TRBV7-8
j_gene: TRBJ1-2
abundance: few
len: 14
d_gene: TRBD1
CDR3aa: CASSSGQGSYGYTF
CDR3nt: TGTGCCAGCAGCTCGGGACAGGGGAGCTATGGCTACACCTTC

v_gene: TRBV27
j_gene: TRBJ2-1
abundance: .
len: 17
d_gene: .
CDR3aa: CASSTNRPDGSYNEQFF
CDR3nt: TGTGCCAGCAGTACAAACAGGCCGGACGGCTCCTACAATGAGCAGTTCTTC

v_gene: TRBV10-3
j_gene: TRBJ1-1
abundance: .
len: 13
d_gene: .
CDR3aa: CAISESEITEAFF
CDR3nt: TGTGCCATCAGTGAGTCAGAGATCACTGAAGCTTTCTTT

v_gene: TRBV15
j_gene: TRBJ2-7
abundance: .
len: 12
d_gene: .
CDR3aa: CATSSTGVRQYF
CDR3nt: TGTGCCACCAGCAGTACGGGGGTCCGACAGTACTTC

v_gene: TRBV25-1
j_gene: TRBJ2-2
abundance: .
len: 13
d_gene: .
CDR3aa: CASSEYGHGELFF
CDR3nt: TGTGCCAGCAGTGAATATGGACACGGGGAGCTGTTTTTT

v_gene: TRBV5-1
j_gene: TRBJ2-7
abundance: .
len: 13
d_gene: TRBD1
CDR3aa: CASSSGQGSEQYF
CDR3nt: TGCGCCAGCAGCTCCGGACAGGGAAGCGAGCAGTACTTC

v_gene: TRBV7-8
j_gene: TRBJ2-3
abundance: .
len: 15
d_gene: TRBD1
CDR3aa: CASSLRTGGTDTQYF
CDR3nt: TGTGCCAGCAGCTTAAGGACAGGGGGCACAGATACGCAGTATTTT

v_gene: TRBV11-2
j_gene: TRBJ2-1
abundance: .
len: 18
d_gene: TRBD1
CDR3aa: CASSPQDRVTFLDNEQFF
CDR3nt: TGTGCCAGCAGTCCCCAGGACAGGGTCACTTTTTTAGACAATGAGCAGTTCTTC

v_gene: TRBV28
j_gene: TRBJ2-7
abundance: .
len: 15
d_gene: TRBD1
CDR3aa: CASSLTLTGGLVQYF
CDR3nt: TGTGCCAGCAGCCTAACCTTAACAGGGGGCTTGGTGCAGTACTTC

v_gene: TRBV27
j_gene: TRBJ2-7
abundance: .
len: 13
d_gene: .
CDR3aa: CASSPRGRGEQYF
CDR3nt: TGTGCCAGCAGCCCTCGGGGCAGGGGCGAGCAGTACTTC

v_gene: TRBV5-4
j_gene: TRBJ2-3
abundance: few
len: 18
d_gene: TRBD2
CDR3aa: CASSFGTSGGAFPDTQYF
CDR3nt: TGTGCCAGCAGCTTCGGGACTAGCGGGGGGGCCTTCCCAGATACGCAGTATTTT

v_gene: TRBV6-5
j_gene: TRBJ2-2
abundance: .
len: 14
d_gene: TRBD1
CDR3aa: CASSRDRETGELFF
CDR3nt: TGTGCCAGCAGCAGGGACAGGGAGACCGGGGAGCTGTTTTTT

v_gene: TRBV4-3
j_gene: TRBJ2-7
abundance: once
len: 19
d_gene: TRBD2
CDR3aa: CASSQNISGRAKSSYEQYF
CDR3nt: TGCGCCAGCAGCCAAAACATTAGTGGGAGGGCTAAGAGCTCCTACGAGCAGTACTTC

v_gene: TRBV27
j_gene: TRBJ2-7
abundance: .
len: 16
d_gene: .
CDR3aa: CASSLTGQGYPYEQYF
CDR3nt: TGTGCCAGCAGTTTAACCGGGCAGGGATATCCCTACGAGCAGTACTTC

v_gene: TRBV18
j_gene: TRBJ1-2
abundance: .
len: 13
d_gene: .
CDR3aa: CASSLCGENGYTF
CDR3nt: TGTGCCAGCTCACTTTGCGGGGAGAATGGCTACACCTTC

v_gene: TRBV6-5
j_gene: TRBJ2-7
abundance: .
len: 13
d_gene: .
CDR3aa: CASNFLGSDEQYF
CDR3nt: TGTGCCTCCAACTTCTTGGGCAGTGACGAGCAGTACTTC

v_gene: TRBV4-2
j_gene: TRBJ1-5
abundance: .
len: 20
d_gene: TRBD1
CDR3aa: CASSQVGTGGSHYSNQPQHF
CDR3nt: TGTGCCAGCAGCCAAGTGGGGACAGGGGGCTCCCATTATAGCAATCAGCCCCAGCATTTT

v_gene: TRBV5-1
j_gene: TRBJ2-1
abundance: .
len: 16
d_gene: TRBD2
CDR3aa: CASSLGRREGPCEQFF
CDR3nt: TGCGCCAGCAGCTTGGGACGGCGGGAGGGCCCCTGTGAGCAGTTCTTC

v_gene: TRBV6-1
j_gene: TRBJ2-1
abundance: .
len: 14
d_gene: TRBD1
CDR3aa: CASSERQGRNEQFF
CDR3nt: TGTGCCAGCAGTGAGAGACAGGGGAGGAATGAGCAGTTCTTC

v_gene: TRBV5-6
j_gene: TRBJ1-6
abundance: .
len: 18
d_gene: TRBD1
CDR3aa: CASSKRRDRGNCSSPLHF
CDR3nt: TGTGCCAGCAGTAAACGCCGGGACAGGGGCAATTGTAGTTCACCCCTCCACTTT

v_gene: TRBV5-6
j_gene: TRBJ2-3
abundance: .
len: 17
d_gene: TRBD1
CDR3aa: CASSLTSGTEGTDTQYF
CDR3nt: TGTGCCAGCAGCCTAACCTCCGGGACAGAAGGCACAGATACGCAGTATTTT

v_gene: TRBV27
j_gene: TRBJ2-3
abundance: .
len: 15
d_gene: TRBD2
CDR3aa: CASMKKREGTDTQYF
CDR3nt: TGTGCCAGTATGAAAAAGCGGGAAGGCACAGATACGCAGTATTTT

v_gene: TRBV27
j_gene: TRBJ1-2
abundance: .
len: 16
d_gene: TRBD1
CDR3aa: CASSLSGDRDGYGYTF
CDR3nt: TGTGCCAGCAGTTTATCGGGGGACAGGGATGGCTATGGCTACACCTTC

v_gene: TRBV4-3
j_gene: TRBJ2-1
abundance: .
len: 17
d_gene: .
CDR3aa: CASSQDCMAGARNEQFF
CDR3nt: TGCGCCAGCAGCCAAGATTGTATGGCAGGGGCTCGCAATGAGCAGTTCTTC

v_gene: TRBV6-1
j_gene: TRBJ1-3
abundance: .
len: 14
d_gene: TRBD1
CDR3aa: CASRTGGSGNTIYF
CDR3nt: TGTGCCAGCAGAACAGGGGGCTCTGGAAACACCATATATTTT

v_gene: TRBV28
j_gene: TRBJ1-5
abundance: .
len: 15
d_gene: .
CDR3aa: CASSLDKLSNQPQHF
CDR3nt: TGTGCCAGCAGTCTGGACAAACTTAGCAATCAGCCCCAGCATTTT

v_gene: TRBV5-6
j_gene: TRBJ2-3
abundance: .
len: 15
d_gene: TRBD1
CDR3aa: CASSPPGQSTDTQYF
CDR3nt: TGTGCCAGCAGCCCTCCGGGACAGAGCACAGATACGCAGTATTTT

v_gene: TRBV7-2
j_gene: TRBJ2-2
abundance: .
len: 18
d_gene: TRBD2
CDR3aa: CASSLGTSGRPNTGELFF
CDR3nt: TGTGCCAGCAGCTTAGGGACTAGCGGGAGACCGAACACCGGGGAGCTGTTTTTT

v_gene: TRBV11-2
j_gene: TRBJ2-5
abundance: once
len: 16
d_gene: .
CDR3aa: CASSHRDTDPLETQYF
CDR3nt: TGTGCCAGCAGTCACCGGGACACAGACCCCCTAGAGACCCAGTACTTC

v_gene: TRBV10-1
j_gene: TRBJ2-2
abundance: .
len: 15
d_gene: TRBD1
CDR3aa: CARRGGTGAPGELFF
CDR3nt: TGCGCCAGAAGAGGCGGGACAGGGGCTCCCGGGGAGCTGTTTTTT

v_gene: TRBV5-6
j_gene: TRBJ2-1
abundance: .
len: 15
d_gene: TRBD2
CDR3aa: CASSRLAGGPNEQFF
CDR3nt: TGTGCCAGCAGCCGTTTAGCGGGAGGGCCCAATGAGCAGTTCTTC

v_gene: TRBV5-1
j_gene: TRBJ2-1
abundance: few
len: 16
d_gene: TRBD2
CDR3aa: CASSTKAGGGDNEQFF
CDR3nt: TGCGCCAGCAGCACCAAAGCGGGGGGGGGCGACAATGAGCAGTTCTTC

v_gene: TRBV28
j_gene: TRBJ1-5
abundance: once
len: 16
d_gene: .
CDR3aa: CASSRRRTGGLQPQHF
CDR3nt: TGTGCCAGCAGCCGTCGACGGACGGGGGGGCTTCAGCCCCAGCATTTT